These 4 T cell receptor beta chains originate from one sample sequenced in a study of shared clonotypes between healthy human individuals. Produced via immunoSEQ multiplex PCR; TCRdb's table is partial and in-frame only. The repertoire holds about 2.3 million clones, around 90% seen once, with about 0.41% in the top ten. The sequencing sample was made of naive CD4+ T cells from PBMCs. Sample subset: CD45RA+ positively selected. All receptors come from a man aged 18 to 35 in good health. Some clones in this sample may be carry-over from other donors' samples.

The chain joins TRBV18 to TRBJ2-2, with D tentatively TRBD2 (6 bases). Germline lookup yields CDR1 KGHSH and CDR2 LQKENI. This CDR3 has 17 residues. Trimming removed 6 bases from V and 2 bases from J, with 19 bases in between. In DNA form, the CDR3 reads TGTGCCAGCTCCCCGACGGTAGGGACTTTAAACACCGGGGAGCTGTTTTTT. This translates into CASSPTVGTLNTGELFF. Supplemented by reference TRBV18 and TRBJ2-2, the full variable domain reads NAGVMQNPRHLVRRRGQEARLRCSPMKGHSHVYWYRQLPEEGLKFMVYLQKENIIDESGMPKERFSAEFPKEGPSILRIQQVVRGDSAAYFCASSPTVGTLNTGELFFGEGSRLTVL.

This clone came up a few times. The V and J genes are TRBV28 and TRBJ2-7; TRBD2 agrees at 8 bases. The junction had 22 bases not matched to a gene; V was cut back by 5 bases and J by 1 base. This CDR3 is built from 20 residues. Germline CDR1 reads MDHEN; CDR2 reads SYDVKM. CDR3 residues: CASSRPGLLADPGKSYEQYF. The CDR3 DNA follows: TGTGCCAGCAGTCGCCCCGGCTTACTAGCGGACCCTGGAAAATCCTACGAGCAGTACTTC.

The chain combines TRBV6-1 with TRBJ1-5; D uncertain. V was shortened by 4 bases and J by 9 bases, with 16 bases between the two germline ends. From germline, CDR1 is MNHNS and CDR2 SASEGT. This CDR3 is 14 amino acids long. This CDR3 is CASSAVVTPGPQHF. Written as DNA, the CDR3 is TGTGCCAGCAGTGCGGTTGTTACGCCGGGGCCCCAGCATTTT.

The CDR3 spells CATAGPPEDGYTF. Written as DNA, the CDR3 is TGTGCCACCGCCGGACCCCCGGAAGATGGCTACACCTTC. This chain joins TRBV28 and TRBJ1-2; D gene ambiguous. V was clipped by 10 bases and J by 6 bases, with 18 bases between them. CDR3 length: 13 amino acids. Germline CDR1 is MDHEN and CDR2 is SYDVKM.